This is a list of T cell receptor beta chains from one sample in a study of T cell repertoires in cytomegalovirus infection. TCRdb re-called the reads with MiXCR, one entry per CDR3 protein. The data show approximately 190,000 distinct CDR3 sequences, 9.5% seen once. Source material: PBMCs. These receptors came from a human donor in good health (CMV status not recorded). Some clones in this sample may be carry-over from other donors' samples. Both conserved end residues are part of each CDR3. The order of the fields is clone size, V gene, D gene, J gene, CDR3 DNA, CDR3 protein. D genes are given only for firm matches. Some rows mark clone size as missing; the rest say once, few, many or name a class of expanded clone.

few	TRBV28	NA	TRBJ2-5	TGTGCCAGCAGTTTTCGCGGGAACACGGGGACCCAGTACTTC	CASSFRGNTGTQYF
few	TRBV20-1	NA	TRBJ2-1	TGCAGTGCTTCCAAAATCGGGGAGGCATGGAATGAGCAGTTCTTC	CSASKIGEAWNEQFF
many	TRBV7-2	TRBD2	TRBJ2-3	TGTGCCAGCGGAGGACTAGCCGGCACAGATACGCAGTATTTT	CASGGLAGTDTQYF
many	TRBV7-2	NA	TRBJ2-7	TGTGCCAGCAGCTTAGTTGGACCTAGAAGCTCCTACGAGCAGTACTTC	CASSLVGPRSSYEQYF
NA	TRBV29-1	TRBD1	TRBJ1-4	TGCAGCGTTAGGAAAAGGGGGCTGGAGGAAAAACTGTTTTTT	CSVRKRGLEEKLFF
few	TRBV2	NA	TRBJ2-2	TGTGCCAGCAGATCGGACGGGGGGGAGCTGTTTTTT	CASRSDGGELFF
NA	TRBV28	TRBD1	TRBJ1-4	TGTGCCAGCAGTTCTACCCTCGGGACAGGGCAGGATCGGCCCGTTTTT	CASSSTLGTGQDRPVF
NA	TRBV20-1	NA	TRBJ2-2	TGCAGTGCTAGAGGTCGGGACAACGCGAACACCGGGGAGCTGTTTTTT	CSARGRDNANTGELFF
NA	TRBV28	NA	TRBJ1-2	TGTGCCAGCAGGTCGGTTAACTATGGCTACACCTTC	CASRSVNYGYTF
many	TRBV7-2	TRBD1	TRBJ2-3	TGTGCCAGCAGCTTTGGACAGGGGAGGGGAGATACGCAGTATTTT	CASSFGQGRGDTQYF